This TCR beta chain was found in a study of T cell responses to AZD1222 COVID-19 vaccine. Study outcomes and limitations: Seropositive status at baseline applied to only five or six AZD1222 recipients. Repertoire sampling occurred only after the peak T cell response.

A remark on this clone: What it binds is not known.

Sequenced by immunoSEQ multiplex PCR; TCRdb stores in-frame clones only, minus some. Among approximately 74,000 clones listed, more than 80% were seen once. V lost 2 bases, J lost 5 bases, and 10 bases lay in between. CDR1 is MNHEY, CDR2 SVGAGI, per germline. This CDR3 is 14 amino acids long. The source of this sequence is an adult in good health. Specimen: peripheral blood, collected on day 0 of AZD1222 vaccination. The chain has TRBV6-5 and TRBJ2-4; TRBD1 or TRBD2 may be the D gene (5 bases each). In DNA, the CDR3 is TGTGCCAGCAGTTACGGGCAGGGAGAAAACATTCAGTACTTC. This encodes CASSYGQGENIQYF.